This entry concerns a single T cell receptor beta chain. Sequenced by immunoSEQ multiplex PCR; TCRdb stores in-frame clones only, minus some. The repertoire holds hundreds of thousands of clones, approximately 80% seen once, with roughly 13% in the top ten. This sample is part of a study of shared clonotypes between healthy human individuals. Germline CDR1 is LNHNV and CDR2 is YYDKDF (reference sequence). J lost 5 bases, V lost 1 base, and 17 bases had no gene match. The CDR3 loop spans 19 amino acids. The chain has TRBV15 and TRBJ2-5; 9 bases match TRBD2. This TCR derives from a woman aged 40 to 55 in good health. Some clones in this sample may be carry-over from other donors' samples. The sequencing input was PBMCs. The CDR3 DNA reads as TGTGCCACCAGCAGAGCGGGGAAGGGAGCGGGAGGCGGTGAGGAGACCCAGTACTTC. It is translated as CATSRAGKGAGGGEETQYF.